Presented here are 29 T cell receptor beta chains from one specimen sequenced in a study of beta chain features in type 1 diabetes. Study outcomes and limitations: In every one of the four CD4+ subsets, TCRB CDR3s were moderately but significantly shorter in Type 1 diabetes patients.

Which antigens these TCRs recognize remains unknown. Of the isolated RNA, all was reverse transcribed, and so the sequenced material was expressed TCRB transcripts. Sequencing used immunoSEQ multiplex PCR; TCRdb keeps in-frame clones, though not all of them. The data contain about 160,000 clones, almost 8% of them seen just once; the ten biggest clones take up 0.5%. Specimen: central memory CD4+ T cells from blood. All receptors come from a man younger than 30 with type 1 diabetes.

This clone has a handful of counts. The V gene is TRBV9, the J gene TRBJ2-1, with 10 bases aligning to TRBD1. Trimming took 3 bases from V and 4 from J; bases not matched to a gene: 7. Germline V lookup: CDR1 SGDLS, CDR2 YYNGEE. This CDR3 comprises 16 residues. The CDR3 DNA follows: TGTGCCAGCAGCGCAAAGACAGGGGGCCAATACAATGAGCAGTTCTTC. The encoded protein is CASSAKTGGQYNEQFF.

The chain employs TRBV7-9 and TRBJ1-1; D remains ambiguous. The ends were cut back, 6 bases at V and 1 base at J, with 9 bases in the middle. The germline gives CDR1 SEHNR, CDR2 FQNEAQ (reference sequence). The CDR3 contains 13 residues. The CDR3 bases are TGTGCCAGCAGTTTTTCAGGGAACACTGAAGCTTTCTTT. Translation: CASSFSGNTEAFF.

This sequence joins TRBV7-9 and TRBJ1-1, with no clear D. The CDR3 contains 11 residues. CDR1 is SEHNR, CDR2 FQNEAQ, per germline (reference sequence). V lost 8 bases and J lost 1, with 5 bases in between. CDR3 DNA sequence: TGTGCCAGCGAGGGGAACACTGAAGCTTTCTTT. It yields the protein CASEGNTEAFF. Combining the CDR3 with reference TRBV7-9 and TRBJ1-1 gives the whole variable domain DTGVSQNPRHKITKRGQNVTFRCDPISEHNRLYWYRQTLGQGPEFLTYFQNEAQLEKSRLLSDRFSAERPKGSFSTLEIQRTEQGDSAMYLCASEGNTEAFFGQGTRLTVV.

The chain couples TRBV6-1 to TRBJ1-5, with no clear D. Germline V gene sequence: CDR1 MNHNS, CDR2 SASEGT. V was shortened by 7 bases and J by 5 bases, with 12 bases between the two germline ends. The CDR3 length is 13 residues. CDR3 sequence (DNA): TGTGCCAGCACGGGGATAGGTGATCAGCCCCAGCATTTT. Translation gives CASTGIGDQPQHF.

The chain uses TRBV27 and TRBJ2-4; TRBD1 matches 11 bases. The CDR3 runs to 14 residues. V lost 4 bases, J lost 9 bases, and 5 bases stayed unmatched. Germline CDR1 reads MNHEY; CDR2 reads SMNVEV (reference sequence). The chain's CDR3 is CASSYRGQGGIQYF. As DNA, the CDR3 is TGTGCCAGCAGTTATCGGGGACAGGGGGGCATTCAGTACTTC.

This clone was found many times. This rearrangement joins TRBV23-1 to TRBJ1-5, with 10 bases fitting TRBD1. TRBV23-1 has ORF status, its function being uncertain. V dropped 8 bases and J dropped 7; count of bases not matched to a gene: 11. The length of the CDR3 is 15 residues. The CDR3 loop is CASWHSGTGEQPQHF. The CDR3 region has the DNA TGCGCCAGCTGGCATTCCGGGACAGGGGAGCAGCCCCAGCATTTT.

This clone was detected a few times. V is TRBV9 and J is TRBJ2-7; D is uncertain. Germline CDR1 is SGDLS and CDR2 is YYNGEE. V was clipped by 2 bases and J by 0 bases, with 9 bases between them. The CDR3 is 14 amino acids. CDR3 sequence: CASSVEASSYEQYF. CDR3 in DNA: TGTGCCAGCAGCGTCGAGGCGAGCTCCTACGAGCAGTACTTC. The entire variable domain, with the rest obtained from reference TRBV9 and TRBJ2-7, is as follows: DSGVTQTPKHLITATGQRVTLRCSPRSGDLSVYWYQQSLDQGLQFLIQYYNGEERAKGNILERFSAQQFPDLHSELNLSSLELGDSALYFCASSVEASSYEQYFGPGTRLTVT.

The chain employs TRBV28 and TRBJ1-2, with TRBD1 as a possible D gene (6 bases). V gave up 6 bases and J gave up 7 bases, with 15 bases separating them. The CDR3 consists of 13 residues. The germline gives CDR1 MDHEN, CDR2 SYDVKM. In DNA, the CDR3 is TGTGCCAGCAGCTCCACAGGGCGTCGTGGCTACACCTTC. Amino acid sequence: CASSSTGRRGYTF.

This clone was seen a handful of times. J is TRBJ2-1 and V is TRBV2; tentative D call: TRBD2 (5 bases). The V end lost 7 bases, the J end lost 9 bases, and 13 bases lay between the germline ends. CDR1 and CDR2 (germline): SNHLY, FYNNEI. CDR3 length: 12 residues. The CDR3 reads CASMAGRSEQFF. The DNA for the CDR3 is TGTGCCAGCATGGCGGGTCGGAGTGAGCAGTTCTTC.

The chain is built from TRBV5-1 and TRBJ1-1; tentative D call: TRBD1 (5 bases). The germline V gene encodes CDR1 SGHRS and CDR2 YFSETQ. V was clipped by 4 bases and J by 5 bases, with 12 bases between them. The CDR3 is 13 residues long. The CDR3 DNA follows: TGCGCCAGCAGCAGGGACGGGGGGACTGAAGCTTTCTTT. Translation gives CASSRDGGTEAFF.

This clone was counted only a few times. Other DNA variants within this sample encode the same CDR3. The rearrangement links TRBV29-1 to TRBJ2-5; D gene unclear. The CDR3 extends over 12 amino acids. V was trimmed by 5 bases and J by 1 base, leaving 8 bases between them. The V gene's germline CDR1 is SQVTM and CDR2 ANQGSEA. The CDR3 loop reads CSVSSVQETQYF. In DNA form, the CDR3 reads TGCAGCGTTTCATCGGTCCAAGAGACCCAGTACTTC.

This clone was observed a few times. V usage is TRBV9 and J usage is TRBJ2-7, with D perhaps matching TRBD2 (5 bases). Germline assignment: CDR1 SGDLS and CDR2 YYNGEE. V was cut by 3 bases and J by 5 bases, with 12 bases left in between. CDR3 length equals 13 residues. CDR3 nucleotide sequence: TGTGCCAGCAGCGCACCTGCGGGCGACGAGCAGTACTTC. This encodes CASSAPAGDEQYF.

The V call is TRBV11-2, the J call TRBJ2-3; maybe TRBD1 (6 bases). V lost 3 bases, J lost 6 bases, and 16 bases lay in between. CDR1 and CDR2 from the germline V gene are SGHAT and FQNNGV. This CDR3 contains 15 residues. CDR3 in amino acids: CASSFTGIARDTQYF. DNA of the CDR3: TGTGCCAGCAGCTTTACAGGGATCGCTCGGGATACGCAGTATTTT.

V and J are TRBV25-1 and TRBJ1-6; TRBD1 matches at 11 bases. Germline CDR1 and CDR2: MGHDK and SYGVNS. This CDR3 spans 15 amino acids. The trim removed 7 bases at V and 8 bases at J, leaving 7 bases unmatched. CDR3 sequence: CASNRPGQGDSPLHF. CDR3 DNA: TGTGCCAGCAACCGGCCGGGACAGGGGGATTCACCCCTCCACTTT.

This clone was counted a few times. The chain joins TRBV19 to TRBJ2-5, with 14 bases lining up with TRBD2. CDR1 LNHDA and CDR2 SQIVND come from the germline V gene (reference sequence). The CDR3 extends over 17 amino acids. V lost 4 bases to trimming and J lost 2 bases; unmatched junction nucleotides: 6. CDR3 region: CASSRGLAGVGQETQYF. The CDR3 coding sequence is TGTGCCAGTAGTAGGGGACTAGCGGGAGTTGGGCAAGAGACCCAGTACTTC.

A note on this clone: The same CDR3 can be traced to other DNA sequences in this sample. This chain joins TRBV5-1 and TRBJ2-5, with a possible D match to TRBD2 (6 bases). V gave up 0 bases and J gave up 3 bases, with 6 bases separating them. The CDR3 has 13 amino acids. Germline values: CDR1 SGHRS, CDR2 YFSETQ. The CDR3 here is CASSLGGEETQYF. The CDR3 DNA reads TGCGCCAGCAGCTTGGGGGGGGAAGAGACCCAGTACTTC.

Comment on this clone: This sample also contains other DNA sequences that code for the same CDR3. The chain joins TRBV18 to TRBJ2-3, with D possibly being TRBD2 (5 bases). Germline assignment: CDR1 KGHSH and CDR2 LQKENI. This CDR3 has 13 amino acids. The V end lost 0 bases, the J end lost 6 bases, and 7 bases lay between the germline ends. The CDR3: CASSPPTGDTQYF. The CDR3 nucleotides are TGTGCCAGCTCACCACCTACGGGGGATACGCAGTATTTT.

The chain recombines TRBV4-3 with TRBJ1-2, with 11 bases aligning to TRBD1. The V gene end was trimmed by 2 bases and the J gene end by 7 bases; junction bases not matched to a gene: 3. The CDR3 has 14 residues. Germline CDR1 is LGHNA and CDR2 is YSLEER. The CDR3 DNA follows: TGCGCCAGCAGCCAAAGGACAGGGGGCGCTGGCTACACCTTC. Translated: CASSQRTGGAGYTF.

V gene TRBV6-5 combines with J gene TRBJ1-3, with TRBD1 as a possible D gene (6 bases). The germline V gene encodes CDR1 MNHEY and CDR2 SVGAGI. The length of the CDR3 is 14 residues. The V and J ends lost 8 bases and 0 bases respectively, with 11 bases between them. The CDR3 coding sequence is TGTGCCAGCCTCCAGGACAGCTCTGGAAACACCATATATTTT. Residues: CASLQDSSGNTIYF.

A few counts support this clone. The chain links TRBV6-6 to TRBJ2-1, with TRBD1 matching over 9 bases. V shed 4 bases, J shed 7 bases, and the junction held 2 bases outside the gene matches. This CDR3 region has 13 residues. Germline CDR1 MNHNY, CDR2 SVGAGI (reference sequence). The CDR3 protein is CASSSGTGNEQFF. The DNA for the CDR3 is TGTGCCAGCAGTTCCGGGACAGGGAATGAGCAGTTCTTC.

This clone was counted at least ten times. This chain links TRBV30 with TRBJ1-2; 8 positions agree with TRBD1. The CDR3 is 12 amino acids. J lost 9 bases, V lost 1 base, and 4 bases had no gene match. Germline V gene sequence: CDR1 GTSNPN, CDR2 SVGIG (reference sequence). The CDR3 coding sequence is TGTGCCTGGAGTGGAAGACAGGGGAGCTACACCTTC. It translates to CAWSGRQGSYTF.

This clone was seen at least ten times. V and J are TRBV29-1 and TRBJ2-5; D is possibly TRBD1 (6 bases). This CDR3 comprises 11 residues. The germline V gene encodes CDR1 SQVTM and CDR2 ANQGSEA. The V and J ends lost 8 bases and 2 bases respectively, with 9 bases between them. CDR3 region: CSTDRQETQYF. CDR3 sequence (DNA): TGCAGCACCGACAGGCAAGAGACCCAGTACTTC.

The rearrangement links TRBV29-1 to TRBJ2-5, with no clear D. Between the trimmed V and J ends, which lost 7 bases and 5 bases, there was a span of 8 bases. The CDR3 runs 10 residues. Germline V gene lookup returns CDR1 SQVTM and CDR2 ANQGSEA. The CDR3 nucleotides are TGCAGCGCGGAGAGGGAGACCCAGTACTTC. As protein: CSAERETQYF.

This clone has ten or more counts. The chain employs TRBV5-4 and TRBJ1-2; possibly TRBD1 for D (5 bases). Germline V lookup: CDR1 SGHNT, CDR2 YYREEE (reference sequence). Trimming cost V 1 base and J 4 bases, with 8 bases left between them. The CDR3 runs to 13 residues. CDR3 nucleotides: TGTGCCAGCAGCTTGTGGCAGGGCTATGGCTACACCTTC. Amino acids: CASSLWQGYGYTF.

This clone was counted a few times. In the same sample, other DNA sequences code for this CDR3. V and J are TRBV5-1 and TRBJ2-1; tentatively, D is TRBD2 (6 bases). V was clipped by 0 bases and J by 6 bases, with 10 bases between them. Germline CDR1 is SGHRS and CDR2 is YFSETQ. The CDR3 has 14 residues. DNA of the CDR3: TGCGCCAGCAGCTTGGGGACCGGGGGCAATGAGCAGTTCTTC. Translated: CASSLGTGGNEQFF. The complete variable domain, with remaining parts taken from reference TRBV5-1 and TRBJ2-1, reads KAGVTQTPRYLIKTRGQQVTLSCSPISGHRSVSWYQQTPGQGLQFLFEYFSETQRNKGNFPGRFSGRQFSNSRSEMNVSTLELGDSALYLCASSLGTGGNEQFFGPGTRLTVL.

This clone has more than one count but fewer than ten. This chain uses TRBV27 with TRBJ1-4; D is uncertain. Germline-derived CDR1 and CDR2 are MNHEY and SMNVEV (reference sequence). This CDR3 comprises 13 residues. Trimming left V 3 bases short and J 4 bases short, with 6 bases between. CDR3 residues: CASSFQFNEKLFF. DNA of the CDR3: TGTGCCAGCAGTTTCCAGTTTAATGAAAAACTGTTTTTT.

The sample holds a few counts of this clone. This chain connects TRBV7-9 to TRBJ1-2, with unresolved D. Trimming cost V 8 bases and J 12 bases, with 19 bases left between them. This CDR3 region has 12 residues. Germline V CDR1 and CDR2: SEHNR, FQNEAQ (reference sequence). The DNA for the CDR3 is TGTGCCAGCGGTTCCGATTTTGGCGGGCACACCTTC. Translated: CASGSDFGGHTF.

V is TRBV30 and J is TRBJ2-3, with 11 bases identical to TRBD1. This CDR3 spans 15 amino acids. With 1 base clipped from V and 3 bases from J, the junction kept 3 bases outside the gene matches. Germline V lookup: CDR1 GTSNPN, CDR2 SVGIG (reference sequence). The CDR3 loop is CAWSGRDRGTDTQYF. The CDR3 DNA is TGTGCCTGGAGTGGAAGGGACAGGGGGACAGATACGCAGTATTTT.

In this sample, this clone turned up a few times. J is TRBJ2-4 and V is TRBV28; no reliable D call. V lost 1 base to trimming and J lost 1 base, with 5 bases between them. Germline CDR1 reads MDHEN; CDR2 reads SYDVKM. The CDR3 length is 14 residues. The CDR3 coding sequence is TGTGCCAGCAGTTTATCCCCGGCCAAAAACATTCAGTACTTC. Its translation is CASSLSPAKNIQYF.